This TCR beta chain was captured by sequencing in a study of metastatic and nonmetastatic thyroid tumors. Study information: Malignant and benign thyroid patients had repertoires compared in peripheral blood and tumor or nodule tissue.

This clone turned up a few times. The antigen is unknown. The CDR3 has 17 residues. Germline values: CDR1 MRHNA, CDR2 SNTAGT. The V gene end was trimmed by 6 bases and the J gene end by 8 bases; junction bases not matched to a gene: 16. Findings and caveats of the study: The study reportedly found significantly higher TCR beta diversity in malignant thyroid tumors than benign nodules, in blood and tumor.

In the authors' workflow: A distant-metastasis classifier for papillary thyroid cancer was built using CDR3 differences across clinicopathological groups. TCRdb reprocessed the PCR reads using MiXCR. The V and J calls come from TCRdb's annotation, not from the publication. This sample yields about 24,000 clones, of which 15% to 20% are seen a single time; about 4.2% belongs to the top ten. Patients were all untreated before their thyroid surgery. The rearrangement uses TRBV6-4 and TRBJ2-6, with 7 nucleotides matching TRBD2. The sample was blood. The TCR originated in a male donor with papillary thyroid cancer or a benign thyroid nodule (not recorded which). Some clones in this sample may be carry-over from other donors' samples. The CDR3 DNA sequence: TGTGCCAGCAGGTTAATACATGGTATCGGGGGGTCCAACGTCCTGACTTTC. It yields the protein CASRLIHGIGGSNVLTF.